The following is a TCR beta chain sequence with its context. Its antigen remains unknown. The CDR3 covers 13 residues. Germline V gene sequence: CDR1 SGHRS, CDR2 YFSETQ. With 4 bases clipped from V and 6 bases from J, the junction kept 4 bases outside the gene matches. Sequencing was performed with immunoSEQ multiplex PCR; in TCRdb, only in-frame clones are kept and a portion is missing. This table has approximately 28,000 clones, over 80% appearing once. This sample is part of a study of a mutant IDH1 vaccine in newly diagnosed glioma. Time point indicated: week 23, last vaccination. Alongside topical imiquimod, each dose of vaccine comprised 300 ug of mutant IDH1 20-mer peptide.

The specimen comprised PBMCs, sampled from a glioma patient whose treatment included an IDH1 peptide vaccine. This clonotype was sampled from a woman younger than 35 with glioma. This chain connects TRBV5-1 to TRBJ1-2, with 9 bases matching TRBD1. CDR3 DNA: TGCGCCAGCAGCATGGACAGGGGCGATGGCTACACCTTC. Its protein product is CASSMDRGDGYTF. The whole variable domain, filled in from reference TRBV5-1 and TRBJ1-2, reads KAGVTQTPRYLIKTRGQQVTLSCSPISGHRSVSWYQQTPGQGLQFLFEYFSETQRNKGNFPGRFSGRQFSNSRSEMNVSTLELGDSALYLCASSMDRGDGYTFGSGTRLTVV.